Each of the 21 T cell receptor beta chains below was sequenced from the same sample in a study of blood T cell repertoires in COVID-19. TCRdb's table, derived via immunoSEQ multiplex PCR, lists solely in-frame clones and lacks some. The sample contains 250,000 to 300,000 clones, approximately 89% of which appear only once. The specimen sequenced was peripheral blood. The receptors originated from a woman aged 55-69 years with acute or convalescent COVID-19.

The chain couples TRBV28 to TRBJ2-1, with a possible D match to TRBD2 (6 bases). V was clipped by 6 bases and J by 0 bases, with 18 bases between them. Per the germline V gene, CDR1 is MDHEN and CDR2 is SYDVKM. The CDR3 spans 17 residues. CDR3 DNA sequence: TGTGCCAGCAGCCCATTCCAGCGGGCGAGCTCCTACAATGAGCAGTTCTTC. Translating it yields CASSPFQRASSYNEQFF. Based on the CDR3 plus reference TRBV28 and TRBJ2-1, the full variable domain is DVKVTQSSRYLVKRTGEKVFLECVQDMDHENMFWYRQDPGLGLRLIYFSYDVKMKEKGDIPEGYSVSREKKERFSLILESASTNQTSMYLCASSPFQRASSYNEQFFGPGTRLTVL.

This clone appeared a few times. The V and J genes are TRBV3-1 (or the pseudogene TRBV3-2) and TRBJ2-3; maybe TRBD2 (6 bases). Trimming took off 2 bases at V and 0 bases at J, with 12 bases between the two ends. The germline V gene encodes CDR1 LGHDT and CDR2 YNNKEL (reference sequence). CDR3 length: 16 amino acids. The CDR3 nucleotides read TGTGCCAGCAGCCAACCCGGGACTCGAAGCACAGATACGCAGTATTTT. This translates into CASSQPGTRSTDTQYF.

The rearrangement joins TRBV7-6 to TRBJ2-7; D not resolved. Germline CDR1 and CDR2: SGHVS and FNYEAQ. The CDR3 is made up of 13 amino acids. The ends were cut back, 3 bases at V and 5 bases at J, with 11 bases in the middle. CDR3 protein: CASSLSASHEQYF. For the CDR3, the DNA is TGTGCCAGCAGCTTGAGTGCGTCCCACGAGCAGTACTTC. Combining the CDR3 with reference TRBV7-6 and TRBJ2-7 gives the whole variable domain GAGVSQSPRYKVTKRGQDVALRCDPISGHVSLYWYRQALGQGPEFLTYFNYEAQQDKSGLPNDRFSAERPEGSISTLTIQRTEQRDSAMYRCASSLSASHEQYFGPGTRLTVT.

The J gene is TRBJ2-7, the V gene TRBV10-3, with 11 bases identical to TRBD1. V lost 4 bases, J lost 6 bases, and 8 bases stayed unmatched. Germline V gene sequence: CDR1 ENHRY, CDR2 SYGVKD. The CDR3 spans 15 residues. The CDR3 region is CAISGPGQGASEQYF. In DNA, the CDR3 is TGTGCCATCAGTGGACCAGGACAGGGGGCGAGCGAGCAGTACTTC.

J is TRBJ1-4 and V is TRBV18; D ambiguous. This CDR3 is 16 amino acids long. Germline-derived CDR1 and CDR2 are KGHSH and LQKENI. V lost 3 bases and J lost 0, with 11 bases in between. The CDR3 DNA follows: TGTGCCAGCTCACCGTCCGGTCCTGCAACTAATGAAAAACTGTTTTTT. Translating it yields CASSPSGPATNEKLFF. The full variable domain, with the rest looked up from reference TRBV18 and TRBJ1-4, is NAGVMQNPRHLVRRRGQEARLRCSPMKGHSHVYWYRQLPEEGLKFMVYLQKENIIDESGMPKERFSAEFPKEGPSILRIQQVVRGDSAAYFCASSPSGPATNEKLFFGSGTQLSVL.

The chain uses TRBV7-6 and TRBJ2-3; TRBD1 aligns across 11 bases. Germline CDR1 and CDR2: SGHVS and FNYEAQ. This CDR3 has 15 residues. After removal of 5 bases from V and 3 bases from J, the junction contained 4 bases not matched to a gene. In DNA form, the CDR3 reads TGTGCCAGCAGCCCGGACAGGGGGCTGACAGATACGCAGTATTTT. Its protein is CASSPDRGLTDTQYF.

The chain combines TRBV5-1 with TRBJ1-4; the D gene is possibly TRBD1 (5 bases). V was shortened by 6 bases and J by 8 bases, with 20 bases between the two germline ends. The CDR3 length is 15 residues. Per the germline V gene, CDR1 is SGHRS and CDR2 is YFSETQ. The CDR3 DNA sequence: TGCGCCAGCACATCAACGGGGGGTCCCTTGGAAAAACTGTTTTTT. Translation: CASTSTGGPLEKLFF.

The chain links TRBV9 to TRBJ2-7; perhaps TRBD1 as D (6 bases). Germline V gene lookup returns CDR1 SGDLS and CDR2 YYNGEE. The ends were cut back, 4 bases at V and 4 bases at J, with 12 bases in the middle. This CDR3 is 13 amino acids long. The CDR3 DNA sequence: TGTGCCAGCAGCCCCCTGCAGGGGTACGAGCAGTACTTC. It is translated as CASSPLQGYEQYF.

This chain links TRBV12-3 or TRBV12-4 with TRBJ2-3; no firm D call. CDR3 length: 12 residues. V was cut by 8 bases and J by 1 base, with 7 bases left in between. CDR3 sequence: CASLRGTDTQYF. The CDR3 nucleotides are TGTGCCAGCTTACGGGGCACAGATACGCAGTATTTT.

This chain's CDR3 is CASSNGQAYEQYF. In DNA, the CDR3 is TGTGCCAGCAGCAACGGACAGGCTTACGAGCAGTACTTC. The chain couples TRBV7-6 to TRBJ2-7; 7 bases line up with TRBD1. The CDR3 consists of 13 residues. CDR1 is SGHVS, CDR2 FNYEAQ, per germline. With 5 bases clipped from V and 4 bases from J, the junction kept 5 bases outside the gene matches.

This chain joins TRBV7-8 and TRBJ1-4; TRBD1 matches 12 bases. The CDR3 runs 14 residues. Trimming removed 5 bases from V and 7 bases from J; junction bases left unmatched: 2. Germline CDR1 is SGHVS and CDR2 is FQNEAQ. In DNA, the CDR3 is TGTGCCAGCAGCGCGGGACAGGGGGCTGAAAAACTGTTTTTT. Protein: CASSAGQGAEKLFF. Full variable domain (rest looked up from reference TRBV7-8 and TRBJ1-4): GAGVSQSPRYKVAKRGQDVALRCDPISGHVSLFWYQQALGQGPEFLTYFQNEAQLDKSGLPSDRFFAERPEGSVSTLKIQRTQQEDSAVYLCASSAGQGAEKLFFGSGTQLSVL.

This clone was observed once. The genes are TRBV29-1 and TRBJ2-3, with D uncertain. The CDR3 loop spans 16 amino acids. Looked up from germline, CDR1 is SQVTM and CDR2 is ANQGSEA. V was cut by 4 bases and J by 0 bases, with 17 bases left in between. CDR3 in DNA: TGCAGCGTTGTTTCACTGGCGGCTACTAGCACAGATACGCAGTATTTT. It translates to CSVVSLAATSTDTQYF.

This clone came up once. J is TRBJ2-3 and V is TRBV5-1; D gene ambiguous. Germline V lookup: CDR1 SGHRS, CDR2 YFSETQ. CDR3 length equals 15 residues. V lost 0 bases and J 0 bases, leaving 8 bases between the germline ends. The CDR3 loop is CASSLAVKSTDTQYF. In DNA form, the CDR3 reads TGCGCCAGCAGCTTGGCGGTAAAAAGCACAGATACGCAGTATTTT. The variable domain in full, with the rest retrieved from reference TRBV5-1 and TRBJ2-3, is KAGVTQTPRYLIKTRGQQVTLSCSPISGHRSVSWYQQTPGQGLQFLFEYFSETQRNKGNFPGRFSGRQFSNSRSEMNVSTLELGDSALYLCASSLAVKSTDTQYFGPGTRLTVL.

The chain employs TRBV4-2 and TRBJ2-7, with a weak D call TRBD2 (6 bases). The CDR3 consists of 15 residues. Trimming shortened V by 0 bases and J by 1 base, and 10 bases separated the two germline ends. Germline V lookup: CDR1 LGHNA, CDR2 YNFKEQ. CDR3 protein: CASSQDWDSSYEQYF. CDR3 DNA: TGTGCCAGCAGCCAAGATTGGGACTCGTCCTACGAGCAGTACTTC.

The chain employs TRBV6-6 and TRBJ1-1; 7 nucleotides line up with TRBD1. The CDR3 loop spans 14 amino acids. From germline, CDR1 is MNHNY and CDR2 SVGAGI (reference sequence). The V and J ends lost 6 bases and 4 bases, in that order; junction bases with no gene match: 8. The CDR3 loop is CASSFTGVGTEAFF. In DNA, the CDR3 is TGTGCCAGCAGCTTTACAGGGGTCGGCACTGAAGCTTTCTTT.

The chain combines TRBV5-4 with TRBJ2-1, with 14 bases that match TRBD2. The germline V gene has CDR1 SGHNT and CDR2 YYREEE (reference sequence). The V and J ends lost 0 bases and 9 bases, in that order; junction bases with no gene match: 5. This CDR3 has 16 amino acids. The CDR3 here is CASSLETSGGAGEQFF. CDR3 bases: TGTGCCAGCAGCTTGGAGACTAGCGGGGGGGCCGGTGAGCAGTTCTTC.

This sequence joins TRBV25-1 and TRBJ2-5; 10 nucleotides line up with TRBD2. The germline V gene has CDR1 MGHDK and CDR2 SYGVNS. J was trimmed by 4 bases and V by 3 bases; bases with no gene match: 5. CDR3 length: 15 amino acids. The CDR3 nucleotides read TGTGCCAGCAGTGATTCAAGGACTAGCGGAGAGACCCAGTACTTC. This sequence encodes CASSDSRTSGETQYF.

The genes are TRBV10-2 and TRBJ1-1; tentatively, D is TRBD1 (5 bases). This CDR3 has 15 amino acids. From germline, CDR1 is WSHSY and CDR2 SAAADI. Trimming removed 7 bases at V and 4 bases at J, with 19 bases between. This chain's CDR3 is CASTVGGDMGTEAFF. The CDR3, as DNA: TGCGCCAGCACTGTGGGGGGGGATATGGGCACTGAAGCTTTCTTT.

The V gene is TRBV28, the J gene TRBJ2-7, with TRBD2 matching over 8 bases. CDR1 is MDHEN, CDR2 SYDVKM, per germline. The V gene end was trimmed by 7 bases and the J gene end by 2 bases; junction bases not matched to a gene: 13. The CDR3 spans 16 residues. CDR3 DNA sequence: TGTGCCAGCAATATAACCCCGGGACTAGTCCCCTACGAGCAGTACTTC. It yields the protein CASNITPGLVPYEQYF.

The CDR3: CASSEGQLTGELFF. The CDR3 DNA sequence: TGTGCCAGTAGTGAGGGACAGCTCACCGGGGAGCTGTTTTTT. This rearrangement joins TRBV19 to TRBJ2-2, with 7 positions matching TRBD1. Germline trimming cut 5 bases from V and 4 bases from J; bases unmatched to any gene: 4. The CDR3 extends over 14 amino acids. Germline assignment: CDR1 LNHDA and CDR2 SQIVND (reference sequence).

CDR3 nucleotide sequence: TGCAGCGTTTCCGGGACTAGCGGGTCCTACGAGCAGTACTTC. It specifies CSVSGTSGSYEQYF. The genes are TRBV29-1 and TRBJ2-7; TRBD2 matches at 12 bases. From germline, CDR1 is SQVTM and CDR2 ANQGSEA. The CDR3 runs 14 residues. The ends lost 5 bases at V and 1 base at J; junction bases unmatched: 3.